This record concerns one T cell receptor beta chain sequence. The antigen remains unidentified. Per the germline V gene, CDR1 is MDHEN and CDR2 is SYDVKM. This CDR3 has 15 amino acids. The V end lost 1 base, the J end lost 2 bases, and 12 bases lay between the germline ends. Clones were sequenced by immunoSEQ multiplex PCR, and TCRdb holds only the in-frame ones, with some missing. This sample carries 70,000 to 85,000 clones, roughly 80% of them seen once, and the ten largest clones take about 0.6%. The sample comes from a study of T cell clones after liver transplantation. Study in general: Tolerant meant at least one year fully off immunosuppression without liver enzymes above twice normal. Findings and limits, study-wide: In two subjects, few donor cells limited the measurable donor-reactive repertoire.

The TCR was taken from a human donor who received a liver transplant. The rearrangement uses TRBV28 and TRBJ2-7; D could derive from TRBD1 or TRBD2 (5 bases each). Here the sequenced sample was CD4+ T cells from blood, taken before liver transplant. CDR3 in amino acids: CASSLLSGPPYEQYF. For the CDR3, the DNA is TGTGCCAGCAGTTTATTGTCGGGACCTCCCTACGAGCAGTACTTC.